This is a list of T cell receptor beta chains from one sample in a study of T-cell memory formation after mild COVID-19. In TCRdb, the 5' RACE reads were re-called with MiXCR into one record per CDR3 protein. The repertoire holds around 370,000 distinct CDR3 sequences, roughly 21% seen once, with around 13% in the top ten. The material sequenced was PBMCs or a T cell subset sorted from them (not recorded which). These TCRs come from an adult woman who had mild COVID-19 (a few samples of this study predate the infection). Cell type and time point are not known. Each CDR3 is given with its conserved first and last residue. The order of the fields is D gene, clone size, V gene, J gene, CDR3 protein, CDR3 DNA. The D gene is left open where the match is weak. Clone size is given for some rows only: seen once, a few or many times, or a class if the clone is expanded.

-	-	TRBV20-1	TRBJ2-7	CSAKDPGLEQYF	TGCAGTGCTAAGGACCCAGGCCTCGAGCAGTACTTC
TRBD1	few	TRBV27	TRBJ2-7	CASSLSAGGSSYEQYF	TGTGCCAGCAGTTTATCGGCAGGGGGTAGCTCCTACGAGCAGTACTTC
TRBD1	-	TRBV9	TRBJ2-7	CASSPRDSLWVQYF	TGTGCCAGCAGCCCAAGGGACAGTTTGTGGGTGCAGTACTTC
-	-	TRBV6-5	TRBJ2-7	CASSPRSFAEQYF	TGTGCCAGCAGTCCCCGGAGCTTTGCCGAGCAGTACTTC
TRBD1	many	TRBV5-1	TRBJ2-2	CASAFDPTGVTGELFF	TGCGCCAGCGCCTTTGATCCGACAGGGGTCACCGGGGAGCTGTTTTTT
TRBD2	few	TRBV5-1	TRBJ2-7	CASSFSGSGEQYF	TGCGCCAGCAGCTTTAGCGGGAGCGGGGAGCAGTACTTC
-	-	TRBV3-1	TRBJ1-1	CASSRKSEGNGAEAFF	TGTGCCAGCAGCCGAAAAAGCGAGGGAAACGGCGCTGAAGCTTTCTTT
-	few	TRBV29-1	TRBJ2-7	CSVGRLDTHEQYF	TGCAGCGTCGGTCGACTGGACACCCACGAGCAGTACTTC
TRBD2	-	TRBV4-1	TRBJ2-3	CASSHQSGGTDTQYF	TGCGCCAGCAGCCATCAAAGCGGGGGGACAGATACGCAGTATTTT
TRBD2	many	TRBV12-3/TRBV12-4	TRBJ2-1	CASRGTSGGYNEQFF	TGTGCCAGCAGAGGGACTAGCGGGGGGTACAATGAGCAGTTCTTC
-	few	TRBV23-1	TRBJ2-3	CASSQENRETDTQYF	TGCGCCAGCAGTCAAGAGAACAGGGAGACAGATACGCAGTATTTT
-	-	TRBV6-6	TRBJ1-3	CASRPRRDGNTIYF	TGTGCCAGCAGGCCCCGTCGGGATGGAAACACCATATATTTT
TRBD2	-	TRBV24-1	TRBJ2-1	CATSDTAGVTGEQFF	TGTGCCACCAGTGATACGGCGGGAGTGACGGGTGAGCAGTTCTTC
-	few	TRBV10-3	TRBJ2-3	CAISGSGRGTDTQYF	TGTGCCATCAGTGGTAGCGGCCGGGGGACAGATACGCAGTATTTT
-	once	TRBV5-4	TRBJ2-6	CASSLDRLSGANVLTF	TGTGCCAGCAGCTTGGACAGGCTATCTGGGGCCAACGTCCTGACTTTC
-	-	TRBV3-1	TRBJ1-1	CASSQTDSTEAFF	TGTGCCAGCAGCCAAACGGACAGCACTGAAGCTTTCTTT
-	-	TRBV6-5	TRBJ2-7	CASSYSISSSYEQYF	TGTGCCAGCAGTTACTCTATTTCTTCCTCCTACGAGCAGTACTTC
-	-	TRBV7-6	TRBJ1-1	CASSSRDATEAFF	TGTGCCAGCAGCTCCCGGGATGCCACTGAAGCTTTCTTT
-	-	TRBV4-3	TRBJ2-5	CASSQGSYPGETQYF	TGCGCCAGCAGCCAAGGGAGCTACCCCGGGGAGACCCAGTACTTC
-	-	TRBV20-1	TRBJ1-5	CSASIGGSQPQHF	TGCAGTGCTAGTATCGGGGGTAGTCAGCCCCAGCATTTT